This T cell receptor beta chain was identified during a study of OX40 agonist ivuxolimab in advanced cancers. About the study: Patients were under 90% male with ages roughly 20 to 90, mean around 61.

Germline CDR1 reads SGHTA; CDR2 reads FQGTGA. V lost 3 bases, J lost 8 bases, and 14 bases lay in between. The CDR3 is made up of 14 amino acids. Assay used: immunoSEQ multiplex PCR; TCRdb lists only in-frame clones, some missing. The table records 50,000 to 75,000 clones, roughly 87% of them present only once. Sequencing was performed on CD4+ or CD8+ T cells sorted from blood, taken in a trial of the OX40 agonist ivuxolimab. The receptor was derived from an adult with an advanced solid tumor such as melanoma, head and neck, liver or kidney cancer. V and J are TRBV7-3 and TRBJ2-1; no reliable D call. Written as DNA, the CDR3 is TGTGCCAGCAGCTTCTCCACCCGAGGCGATGAGCAGTTCTTC. Translation gives CASSFSTRGDEQFF. Filled out from reference TRBV7-3 and TRBJ2-1, the complete variable domain reads GAGVSQTPSNKVTEKGKYVELRCDPISGHTALYWYRQSLGQGPEFLIYFQGTGAADDSGLPNDRFFAVRPEGSVSTLKIQRTERGDSAVYLCASSFSTRGDEQFFGPGTRLTVL.